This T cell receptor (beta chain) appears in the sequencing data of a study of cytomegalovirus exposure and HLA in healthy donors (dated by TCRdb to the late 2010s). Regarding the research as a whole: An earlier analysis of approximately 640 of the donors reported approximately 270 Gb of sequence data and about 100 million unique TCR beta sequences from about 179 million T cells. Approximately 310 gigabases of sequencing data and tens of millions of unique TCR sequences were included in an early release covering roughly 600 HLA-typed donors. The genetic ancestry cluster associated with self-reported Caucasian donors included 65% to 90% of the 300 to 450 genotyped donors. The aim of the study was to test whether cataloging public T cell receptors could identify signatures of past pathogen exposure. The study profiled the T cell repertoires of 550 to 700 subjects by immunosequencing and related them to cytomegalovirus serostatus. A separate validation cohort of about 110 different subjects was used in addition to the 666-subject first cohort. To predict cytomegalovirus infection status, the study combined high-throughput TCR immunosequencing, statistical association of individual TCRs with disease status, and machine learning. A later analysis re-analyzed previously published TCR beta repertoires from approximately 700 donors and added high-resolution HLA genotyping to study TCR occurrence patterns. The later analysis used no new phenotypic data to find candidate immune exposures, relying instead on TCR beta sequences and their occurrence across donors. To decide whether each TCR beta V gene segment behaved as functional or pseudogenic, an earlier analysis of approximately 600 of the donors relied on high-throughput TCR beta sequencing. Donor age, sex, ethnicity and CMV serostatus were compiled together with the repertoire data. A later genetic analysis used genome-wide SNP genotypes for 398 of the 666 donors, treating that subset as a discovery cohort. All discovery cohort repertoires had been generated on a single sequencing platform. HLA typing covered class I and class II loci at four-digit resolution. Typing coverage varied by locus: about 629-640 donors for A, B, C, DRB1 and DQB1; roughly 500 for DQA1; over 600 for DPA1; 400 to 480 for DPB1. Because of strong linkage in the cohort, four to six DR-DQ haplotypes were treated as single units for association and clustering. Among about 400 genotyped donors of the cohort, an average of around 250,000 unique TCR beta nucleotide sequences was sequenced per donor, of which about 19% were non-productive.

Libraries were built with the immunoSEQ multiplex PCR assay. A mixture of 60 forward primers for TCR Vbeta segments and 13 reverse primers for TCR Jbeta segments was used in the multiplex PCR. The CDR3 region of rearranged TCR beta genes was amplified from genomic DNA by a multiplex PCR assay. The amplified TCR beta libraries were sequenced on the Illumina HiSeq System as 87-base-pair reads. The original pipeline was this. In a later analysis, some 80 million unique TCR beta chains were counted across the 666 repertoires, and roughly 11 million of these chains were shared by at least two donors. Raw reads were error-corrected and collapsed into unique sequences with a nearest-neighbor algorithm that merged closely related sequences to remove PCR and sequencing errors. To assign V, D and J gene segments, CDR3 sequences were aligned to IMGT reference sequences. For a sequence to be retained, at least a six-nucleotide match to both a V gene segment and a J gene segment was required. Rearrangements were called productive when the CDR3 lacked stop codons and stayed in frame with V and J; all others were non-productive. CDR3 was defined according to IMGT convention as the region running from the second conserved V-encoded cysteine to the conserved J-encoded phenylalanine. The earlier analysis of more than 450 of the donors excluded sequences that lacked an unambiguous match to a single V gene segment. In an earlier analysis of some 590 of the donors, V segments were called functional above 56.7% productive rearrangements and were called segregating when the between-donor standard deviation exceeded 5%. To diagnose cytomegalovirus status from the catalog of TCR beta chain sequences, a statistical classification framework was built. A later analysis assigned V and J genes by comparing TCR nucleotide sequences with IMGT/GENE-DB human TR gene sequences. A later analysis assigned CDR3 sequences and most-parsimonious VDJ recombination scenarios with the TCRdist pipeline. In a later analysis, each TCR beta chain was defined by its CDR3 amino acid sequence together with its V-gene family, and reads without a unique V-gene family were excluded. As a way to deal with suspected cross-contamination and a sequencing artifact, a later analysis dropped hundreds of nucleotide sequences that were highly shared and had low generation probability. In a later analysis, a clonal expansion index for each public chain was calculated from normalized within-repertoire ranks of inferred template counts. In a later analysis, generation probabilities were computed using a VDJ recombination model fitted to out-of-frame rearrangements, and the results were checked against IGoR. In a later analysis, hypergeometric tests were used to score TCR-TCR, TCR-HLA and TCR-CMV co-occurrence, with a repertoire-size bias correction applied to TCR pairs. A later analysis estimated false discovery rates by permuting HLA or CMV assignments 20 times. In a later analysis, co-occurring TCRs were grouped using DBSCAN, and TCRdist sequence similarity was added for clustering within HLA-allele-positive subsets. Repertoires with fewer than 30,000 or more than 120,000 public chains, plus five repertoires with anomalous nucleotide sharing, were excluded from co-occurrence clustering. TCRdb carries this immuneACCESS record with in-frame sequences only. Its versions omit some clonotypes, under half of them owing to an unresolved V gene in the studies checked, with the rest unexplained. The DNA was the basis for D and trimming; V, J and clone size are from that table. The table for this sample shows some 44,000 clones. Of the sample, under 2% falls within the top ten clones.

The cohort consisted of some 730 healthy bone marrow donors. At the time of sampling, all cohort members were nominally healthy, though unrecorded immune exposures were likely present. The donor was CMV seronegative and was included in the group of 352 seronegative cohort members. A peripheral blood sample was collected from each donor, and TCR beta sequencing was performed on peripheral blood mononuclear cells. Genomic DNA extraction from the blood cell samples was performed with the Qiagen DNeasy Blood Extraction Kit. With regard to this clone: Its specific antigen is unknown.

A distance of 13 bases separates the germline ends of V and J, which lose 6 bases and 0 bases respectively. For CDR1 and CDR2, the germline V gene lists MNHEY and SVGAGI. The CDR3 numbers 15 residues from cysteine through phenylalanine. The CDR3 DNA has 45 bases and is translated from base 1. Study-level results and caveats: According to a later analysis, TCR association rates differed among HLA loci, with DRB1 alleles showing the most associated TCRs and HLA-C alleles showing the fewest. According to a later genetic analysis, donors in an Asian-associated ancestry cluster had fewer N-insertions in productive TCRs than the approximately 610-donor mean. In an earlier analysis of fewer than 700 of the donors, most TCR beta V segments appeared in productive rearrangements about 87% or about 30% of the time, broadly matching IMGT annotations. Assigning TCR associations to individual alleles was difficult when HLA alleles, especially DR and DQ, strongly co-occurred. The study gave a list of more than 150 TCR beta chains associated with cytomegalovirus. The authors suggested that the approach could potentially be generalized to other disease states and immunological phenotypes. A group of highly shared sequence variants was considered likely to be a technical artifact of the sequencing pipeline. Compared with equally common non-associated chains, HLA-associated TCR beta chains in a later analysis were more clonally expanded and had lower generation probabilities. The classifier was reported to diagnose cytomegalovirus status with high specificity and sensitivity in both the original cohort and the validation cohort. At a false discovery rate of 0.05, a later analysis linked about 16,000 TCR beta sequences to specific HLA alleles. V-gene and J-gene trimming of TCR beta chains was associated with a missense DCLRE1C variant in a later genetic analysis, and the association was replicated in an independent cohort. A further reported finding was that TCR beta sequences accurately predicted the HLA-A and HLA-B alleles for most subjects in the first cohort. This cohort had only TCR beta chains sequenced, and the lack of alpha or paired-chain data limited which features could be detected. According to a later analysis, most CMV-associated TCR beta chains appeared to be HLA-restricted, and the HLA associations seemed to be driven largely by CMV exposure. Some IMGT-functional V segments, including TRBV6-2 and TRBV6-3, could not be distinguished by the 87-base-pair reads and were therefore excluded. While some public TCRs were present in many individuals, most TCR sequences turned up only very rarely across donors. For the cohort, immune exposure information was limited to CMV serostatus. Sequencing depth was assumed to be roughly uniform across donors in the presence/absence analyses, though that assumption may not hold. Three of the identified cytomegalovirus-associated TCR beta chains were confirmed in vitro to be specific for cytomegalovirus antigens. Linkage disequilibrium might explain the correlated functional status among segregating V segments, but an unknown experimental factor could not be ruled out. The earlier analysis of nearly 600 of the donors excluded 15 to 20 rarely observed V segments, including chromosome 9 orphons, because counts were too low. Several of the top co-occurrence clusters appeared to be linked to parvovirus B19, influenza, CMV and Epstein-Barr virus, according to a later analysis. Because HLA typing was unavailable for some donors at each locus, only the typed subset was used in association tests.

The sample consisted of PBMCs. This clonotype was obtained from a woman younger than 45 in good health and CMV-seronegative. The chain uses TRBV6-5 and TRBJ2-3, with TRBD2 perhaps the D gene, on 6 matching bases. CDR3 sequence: CASRPGGTSTDTQYF. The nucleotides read TGTGCCAGCAGGCCAGGAGGGACTAGCACAGATACGCAGTATTTT.